The 28 T cell receptor beta chains presented below share a single source sample, sequenced in a study of T cell responses to AZD1222 COVID-19 vaccine. This table comes from immunoSEQ multiplex PCR, and its TCRdb copy is limited to in-frame clones, with some not included. The sample yields some 150,000 clones, around 90% seen once. The sequenced sample was peripheral blood, obtained on day 0 of AZD1222 vaccination. The receptor source for this set is an adult in good health.

The sample holds one count of this clone. The chain is built from TRBV7-9 and TRBJ1-4; a possible D gene is TRBD1 (6 bases). Germline CDR1 SEHNR, CDR2 FQNEAQ (reference sequence). CDR3 length equals 14 residues. V lost 5 bases to trimming and J lost 2 bases, with 9 bases between them. Here the CDR3 DNA reads TGTGCCAGCAGCCGTGACAGGACTAATGAAAAACTGTTTTTT. Translating it yields CASSRDRTNEKLFF.

The chain couples TRBV11-2 to TRBJ1-1; 8 bases align to TRBD1. The CDR3 runs 13 residues. Germline values: CDR1 SGHAT, CDR2 FQNNGV. V gave up 1 base and J gave up 10 bases; unmatched junction bases: 5. The CDR3 loop is CASSLGQGAVAFF. The CDR3 nucleotides are TGTGCCAGCAGCTTAGGCCAGGGGGCGGTAGCTTTCTTT.

J is TRBJ1-6 and V is TRBV6-2 or TRBV6-3; TRBD1 is a possible D gene (5 bases). The CDR3 is 15 amino acids. Trimming pared 5 bases from V and 7 bases from J, leaving 15 bases between. Per the germline V gene, CDR1 is MNHEY and CDR2 is SVGEGT. The CDR3 DNA sequence: TGTGCCAGCAGTAACACCGGGGCCCGGAATTCACCCCTCCACTTT. Translation: CASSNTGARNSPLHF.

V gene TRBV11-3 combines with J gene TRBJ2-7; maybe TRBD2 (6 bases). V lost 1 base and J 5 bases, leaving 15 bases between the germline ends. The CDR3 loop spans 15 amino acids. Germline V lookup: CDR1 SGHNT, CDR2 YENEEA. The CDR3 bases are TGTGCCAGCAGCTTAGGTAATACGGGAGAAGACGAGCAGTACTTC. This codes for CASSLGNTGEDEQYF.

The rearrangement joins TRBV6-2 or TRBV6-3 to TRBJ1-5; weak D call: TRBD1 (6 bases). V was pared by 3 bases and J by 3 bases, with 15 bases between. CDR1 MNHEY and CDR2 SVGEGT come from the germline V gene. CDR3 length: 16 amino acids. CDR3 region: CASSYGKGGFNQPQHF. The CDR3, as DNA: TGTGCCAGCAGTTATGGCAAGGGGGGATTCAATCAGCCCCAGCATTTT.

The chain joins TRBV5-1 to TRBJ2-4; TRBD1 agrees at 7 bases. The ends lost 4 bases at V and 0 bases at J; junction bases unmatched: 13. Germline loops: CDR1 SGHRS, CDR2 YFSETQ. The CDR3 consists of 18 residues. The CDR3 here is CASSPPETGIGAKNIQYF. The CDR3 DNA is TGCGCCAGCAGCCCCCCCGAGACAGGGATTGGAGCCAAAAACATTCAGTACTTC.

The gene calls are TRBV19 and TRBJ1-5; TRBD1 is a possible D gene (5 bases). The CDR3 runs to 13 residues. CDR1 is LNHDA, CDR2 SQIVND, per germline (reference sequence). V was shortened by 5 bases and J by 5 bases, with 10 bases between the two germline ends. CDR3 coding DNA: TGTGCCAGTAGTGACAGTCTTTATCAGCCCCAGCATTTT. Encoded protein: CASSDSLYQPQHF.

This chain uses TRBV7-2 with TRBJ1-1; 7 bases map to TRBD1. J was trimmed by 11 bases and V by 5 bases; bases with no gene match: 11. The CDR3 sequence is 13 residues long. CDR1 is SGHTA and CDR2 is FQGNSA in the germline V gene. The CDR3 region is CASSPSGTVDAFF. CDR3 DNA: TGTGCCAGCAGCCCCTCTGGGACAGTTGACGCTTTCTTT.

The rearrangement uses TRBV18 and TRBJ1-2, with 10 nucleotides matching TRBD1. The CDR3 consists of 15 residues. CDR1 is KGHSH, CDR2 LQKENI, per germline. Trimming took 2 bases from V and 5 from J; bases not matched to a gene: 5. CDR3 in amino acids: CASSPGDRGSYGYTF. For the CDR3, the DNA is TGTGCCAGCTCACCAGGGGACAGGGGCTCGTATGGCTACACCTTC.

The chain couples TRBV7-2 to TRBJ2-3; the match to TRBD2 covers 12 bases. V lost 5 bases to trimming and J lost 4 bases; unmatched junction nucleotides: 13. The CDR3 length is 18 residues. Germline assignment: CDR1 SGHTA and CDR2 FQGNSA. CDR3 DNA: TGTGCCAGCAGCCCTAGAGGCCCGACTAGCGGGAGAGCAGATACGCAGTATTTT. This gives the protein CASSPRGPTSGRADTQYF.

The chain uses TRBV4-1 and TRBJ2-7; 7 bases agree with TRBD1. CDR1 is MGHRA and CDR2 is YSYEKL in the germline V gene. The CDR3 runs 16 residues. V lost 4 bases, J lost 0 bases, and 9 bases stayed unmatched. The CDR3 bases are TGCGCCAGCAGCCCACCCGGACAGGCGGCCTCCTACGAGCAGTACTTC. This codes for CASSPPGQAASYEQYF.

V usage is TRBV4-1 and J usage is TRBJ1-1; 10 bases fit TRBD1. Germline loops: CDR1 MGHRA, CDR2 YSYEKL. CDR3 length: 15 amino acids. The V segment lost 3 bases and the J segment 1 base; nucleotides outside the gene matches: 2. CDR3: CASSHGQGGNTEAFF. The CDR3 region has the DNA TGCGCCAGCAGCCACGGACAGGGGGGGAACACTGAAGCTTTCTTT.

The rearrangement joins TRBV4-2 to TRBJ2-7; 11 bases align to TRBD2. V lost 2 bases to trimming and J lost 6 bases; unmatched junction nucleotides: 3. Per the germline V gene, CDR1 is LGHNA and CDR2 is YNFKEQ. The CDR3 spans 14 residues. Written as DNA, the CDR3 is TGTGCCAGCAGCCAAACTAGCGGGAGTTCCGAGCAGTACTTC. This sequence encodes CASSQTSGSSEQYF.

The chain uses TRBV4-1 and TRBJ2-3; 8 positions match TRBD1. V lost 2 bases to trimming and J lost 4 bases; unmatched junction nucleotides: 5. CDR1 MGHRA and CDR2 YSYEKL come from the germline V gene. The CDR3 covers 15 residues. As DNA, the CDR3 is TGCGCCAGCAGCCAAACGACAGGGGTGGCAGATACGCAGTATTTT. Translating it yields CASSQTTGVADTQYF.

The CDR3 loop is CATSRGGSGAINQPQHF. CDR3 sequence (DNA): TGTGCCACCAGCAGAGGAGGTTCAGGGGCGATCAATCAGCCCCAGCATTTT. This chain links TRBV15 with TRBJ1-5, with a possible D match to TRBD1 (6 bases). The CDR3 is 17 amino acids. V gave up 1 base and J gave up 3 bases, with 16 bases separating them. Germline values: CDR1 LNHNV, CDR2 YYDKDF (reference sequence). The full variable domain, in which reference TRBV15 and TRBJ1-5 provide the parts outside the CDR3, is DAMVIQNPRYQVTQFGKPVTLSCSQTLNHNVMYWYQQKSSQAPKLLFHYYDKDFNNEADTPDNFQSRRPNTSFCFLDIRSPGLGDTAMYLCATSRGGSGAINQPQHFGDGTRLSIL.

V is TRBV6-4 and J is TRBJ2-1; 12 nucleotides agree with TRBD2. Germline CDR1 reads MRHNA; CDR2 reads SNTAGT. This CDR3 has 15 residues. Germline trimming cut 2 bases from V and 4 bases from J; bases unmatched to any gene: 0. The DNA for the CDR3 is TGTGCCAGCAGTGACCTAGCGGGAGGGTACAATGAGCAGTTCTTC. It specifies CASSDLAGGYNEQFF.

This clone was counted once. The V gene is TRBV9, the J gene TRBJ2-5; TRBD1 agrees at 7 bases. Trimming took 2 bases from V and 1 from J; bases not matched to a gene: 8. Per germline, CDR1 SGDLS and CDR2 YYNGEE. The CDR3 sequence is 16 residues long. The CDR3 DNA reads as TGTGCCAGCAGCGTTAGACCGGGACAGCGCCAAGAGACCCAGTACTTC. This encodes CASSVRPGQRQETQYF.

The J gene is TRBJ1-1, the V gene TRBV4-1; possibly TRBD1 for D (5 bases). This CDR3 is 14 amino acids long. V lost 4 bases and J lost 5, with 14 bases in between. Looked up from germline, CDR1 is MGHRA and CDR2 is YSYEKL. The CDR3 nucleotides read TGCGCCAGCAGCCTGAACCTGGGGGGGACTGAAGCTTTCTTT. Translation gives CASSLNLGGTEAFF.

The chain links TRBV4-3 to TRBJ1-1; D is undetermined. The CDR3 loop spans 16 amino acids. Germline CDR1 reads LGHNA; CDR2 reads YSLEER. V shed 1 base and J shed 3 bases, with 15 bases lying between them. The CDR3 region has the DNA TGCGCCAGCAGCCAAGGATCCGTGAGGGCGGACACTGAAGCTTTCTTT. As protein: CASSQGSVRADTEAFF.

V and J are TRBV4-3 and TRBJ2-3, with 9 bases aligning to TRBD2. Germline CDR1 LGHNA, CDR2 YSLEER. Trimming at V came to 0 bases and at J to 2 bases, leaving 12 bases not matched to a gene. This CDR3 has 19 amino acids. CDR3 protein: CASSQEQVNSGRFTDTQYF. In nucleotides, the CDR3 is TGCGCCAGCAGCCAAGAACAAGTTAATAGCGGGAGATTCACAGATACGCAGTATTTT.

The chain recombines TRBV13 with TRBJ1-2, with 7 bases identical to TRBD1. Trimming at V came to 4 bases and at J to 8 bases, leaving 10 bases not matched to a gene. Germline CDR1 PRHDT, CDR2 FYEKMQ (reference sequence). The CDR3 covers 14 residues. This chain's CDR3 is CASSSNAQGWGYTF. CDR3 coding DNA: TGTGCCAGCAGCTCCAACGCACAGGGGTGGGGCTACACCTTC.

This chain joins TRBV5-5 and TRBJ1-5; 7 bases align to TRBD1. The CDR3 sequence is 15 residues long. V was clipped by 0 bases and J by 5 bases; unmatched bases: 5. Germline CDR1 reads SGHKS; CDR2 reads YYEKEE (reference sequence). CDR3 nucleotide sequence: TGTGCCAGCAGCTTGGGATCCACAGGGGATCAGCCCCAGCATTTT. As protein: CASSLGSTGDQPQHF. Filled out from reference TRBV5-5 and TRBJ1-5, the complete variable domain reads DAGVTQSPTHLIKTRGQQVTLRCSPISGHKSVSWYQQVLGQGPQFIFQYYEKEERGRGNFPDRFSARQFPNYSSELNVNALLLGDSALYLCASSLGSTGDQPQHFGDGTRLSIL.

The chain joins TRBV3-1 (or the pseudogene TRBV3-2) to TRBJ1-3; D may be TRBD1 (5 bases). The CDR3 covers 14 residues. The germline V and J ends were trimmed by 1 base and 6 bases, with 10 bases remaining between them. The V gene's germline CDR1 is LGHDT and CDR2 YNNKEL (reference sequence). This CDR3 reads CASSQGQGENTIYF. Here the CDR3 DNA reads TGTGCCAGCAGCCAAGGGCAGGGCGAAAACACCATATATTTT.

This clone was counted between two and nine times. The CDR3 bases are TGTGCCAGCAGCTTGGGAGGCGGCTACACCTTC. It specifies CASSLGGGYTF. The rearrangement uses TRBV5-6 and TRBJ1-2; no clear D. Trimming stripped 0 bases from V and 8 bases from J, with 5 bases between. Germline CDR1 SGHDT, CDR2 YYEEEE. This CDR3 has 11 residues.

The genes are TRBV27 and TRBJ2-7; no firm D call. CDR1 MNHEY and CDR2 SMNVEV come from the germline V gene (reference sequence). V was shortened by 3 bases and J by 1 base, with 10 bases between the two germline ends. There are 14 residues in the CDR3. This CDR3 reads CASSFKVESYEQYF. DNA for the CDR3: TGTGCCAGCAGTTTTAAGGTGGAGTCCTACGAGCAGTACTTC.

In the case of this clone: Other DNA sequences in the same sample also yield this CDR3. This chain uses TRBV9 with TRBJ2-5; D may be TRBD1 (6 bases). From germline, CDR1 is SGDLS and CDR2 YYNGEE. Trimming shortened V by 0 bases and J by 5 bases, and 14 bases separated the two germline ends. The CDR3 covers 15 residues. CDR3 DNA sequence: TGTGCCAGCAGCGTAGGGGCAGGGGAAGCGGAGACCCAGTACTTC. Its protein is CASSVGAGEAETQYF.

The chain couples TRBV19 to TRBJ2-7; 9 bases are a match to TRBD1. J gave up 2 bases and V 4 bases, and 6 bases lay outside the gene matches. The germline V gene encodes CDR1 LNHDA and CDR2 SQIVND (reference sequence). The CDR3 has 15 amino acids. In DNA form, the CDR3 reads TGTGCCAGTAGTAGACCGGGACAGGGAACCTACGAGCAGTACTTC. It encodes CASSRPGQGTYEQYF.

V usage is TRBV28 and J usage is TRBJ1-4; no firm D call. V was trimmed by 3 bases and J by 4 bases, leaving 6 bases between them. This CDR3 contains 13 residues. Looked up from germline, CDR1 is MDHEN and CDR2 is SYDVKM. The CDR3 sequence: CASSFVLNEKLFF. In DNA form, the CDR3 reads TGTGCCAGCAGTTTTGTCCTTAATGAAAAACTGTTTTTT.